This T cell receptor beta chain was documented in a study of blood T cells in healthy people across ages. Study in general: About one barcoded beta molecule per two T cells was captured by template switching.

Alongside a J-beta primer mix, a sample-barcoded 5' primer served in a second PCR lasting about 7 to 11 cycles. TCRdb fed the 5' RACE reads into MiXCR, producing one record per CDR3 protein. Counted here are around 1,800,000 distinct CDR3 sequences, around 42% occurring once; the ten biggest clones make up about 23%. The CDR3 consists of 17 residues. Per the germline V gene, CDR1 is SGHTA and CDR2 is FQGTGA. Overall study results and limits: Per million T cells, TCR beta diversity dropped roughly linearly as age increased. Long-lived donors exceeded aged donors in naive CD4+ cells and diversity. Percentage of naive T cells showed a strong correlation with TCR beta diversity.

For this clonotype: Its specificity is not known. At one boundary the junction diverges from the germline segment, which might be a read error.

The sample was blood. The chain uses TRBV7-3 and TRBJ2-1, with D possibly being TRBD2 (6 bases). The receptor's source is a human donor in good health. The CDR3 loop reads CTSATNGGLLEYNEQFF. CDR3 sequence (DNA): TGTACCAGCGCGACCAACGGGGGATTATTAGAGTACAATGAGCAGTTCTTC.